This TCR beta chain was recovered during a study of T cells after yellow fever vaccination. Findings of the study overall: Researchers noted that a small share of clonotypes showed up in both CD4 and CD8 compartments. The booster saw the reappearance of most primary-vaccination clones (roughly 97% CD4, almost 90% CD8).

This clonotype has a count of ten or more. The antigen remains undetermined. One junction end disagrees with the germline gene, perhaps due to a read error. TCRdb re-called the 5' RACE reads through MiXCR, storing one row per CDR3 protein. The sample lists 250,000 to 400,000 distinct CDR3 sequences; 4.1% were seen once. Germline V gene lookup returns CDR1 SGHRS and CDR2 YFSETQ. The CDR3 runs to 14 residues. V and J are TRBV5-1 and TRBJ2-2; weak D call: TRBD1 (6 bases). The sequencing here drew on PBMCs, taken 5 days after the yellow fever booster vaccination. The TCR sequence derives from a man between 18 and 35 years old who received the YFV17D yellow fever vaccine. The CDR3 loop reads CASSLGHRTGELFF. The CDR3 DNA reads as TGCGCCAGCAGTTTGGGACACAGGACCGGGGAGCTTTTTTTT.